This TCR beta chain was sequenced in a study of blood T cell repertoires in COVID-19. Produced via immunoSEQ multiplex PCR; TCRdb's table is partial and in-frame only. This repertoire shows 40,000 or so clones, more than 80% found once; its top ten account for 3.5% to 5%. Germline CDR1 reads LNHDA; CDR2 reads SQIVND (reference sequence). The J segment lost 4 bases and the V segment lost 5 bases, leaving 10 bases of the junction unmatched. CDR3 length equals 16 residues. The chain joins TRBV19 to TRBJ2-3; 9 bases align to TRBD2. This clonotype was obtained from a man aged 60 to 75 with acute or convalescent COVID-19. Sequencing was carried out using peripheral blood. The CDR3 sequence is CASSRGGAGPSDTQYF. In nucleotides, the CDR3 is TGTGCCAGTAGTCGCGGGGGGGCGGGGCCATCAGATACGCAGTATTTT. The entire variable domain, with the rest obtained from reference TRBV19 and TRBJ2-3, is as follows: DGGITQSPKYLFRKEGQNVTLSCEQNLNHDAMYWYRQDPGQGLRLIYYSQIVNDFQKGDIAEGYSVSREKKESFPLTVTSAQKNPTAFYLCASSRGGAGPSDTQYFGPGTRLTVL.